The 18 T cell receptor beta chains below come from one sample, sequenced in a study of technical replicates of blood from a few donors. Some clones are missing from TCRdb's copy, which holds only in-frame ones; the method was immunoSEQ multiplex PCR. The table lists approximately 84,000 clones, roughly 98% of them singletons. The specimen sequenced was T cells isolated from PBMCs. The receptor source for this set is a human donor in good health.

The chain has TRBV30 and TRBJ1-3, with D tentatively TRBD1 (6 bases). Trimming took off 0 bases at V and 0 bases at J, with 21 bases between the two ends. This CDR3 spans 19 amino acids. Germline CDR1 and CDR2: GTSNPN and SVGIG (reference sequence). CDR3 amino acids: CAWSVLGEGESRSGNTIYF. Written as DNA, the CDR3 is TGTGCCTGGAGTGTACTGGGGGAGGGGGAGAGCCGCTCTGGAAACACCATATATTTT.

The chain uses TRBV7-9 and TRBJ2-7; 10 positions match TRBD2. Germline V gene data show CDR1 as SEHNR and CDR2 as FQNEAQ (reference sequence). The CDR3 is 15 residues long. V lost 0 bases to trimming and J lost 5 bases; unmatched junction nucleotides: 4. CDR3 bases: TGTGCCAGCAGCTTAGCTGGCCTAGCGGGAGACGAGCAGTACTTC. Translated: CASSLAGLAGDEQYF.

The J gene is TRBJ2-3, the V gene TRBV5-1; tentatively, D is TRBD1 (5 bases). Trimming left V 2 bases short and J 5 bases short, with 15 bases between. CDR3 size: 15 residues. CDR1 is SGHRS and CDR2 is YFSETQ in the germline V gene. CDR3 in amino acids: CASSFTQQGKDTQYF. CDR3 nucleotides: TGCGCCAGCAGCTTTACCCAGCAGGGAAAAGATACGCAGTATTTT.

The V gene is TRBV30, the J gene TRBJ2-5; D is unclear. The CDR3 totals 11 residues. Per the germline V gene, CDR1 is GTSNPN and CDR2 is SVGIG (reference sequence). V gave up 3 bases and J gave up 5 bases, with 7 bases separating them. CDR3 in amino acids: CAWSGRETQYF. In nucleotides, the CDR3 is TGTGCCTGGAGCGGCAGGGAGACCCAGTACTTC.

This clone was detected only once. The rearrangement uses TRBV28 and TRBJ2-3; 8 nucleotides match TRBD2. The CDR3 runs to 15 residues. Germline lookup yields CDR1 MDHEN and CDR2 SYDVKM. J was trimmed by 4 bases and V by 6 bases; bases with no gene match: 9. The CDR3 DNA reads as TGTGCCAGCAGACCGAGCGGGAGTGTATCAGATACGCAGTATTTT. It encodes CASRPSGSVSDTQYF.

The chain uses TRBV5-1 and TRBJ2-1; 8 bases align to TRBD1. Germline lookup yields CDR1 SGHRS and CDR2 YFSETQ. The CDR3 loop spans 18 amino acids. Trimming cost V 4 bases and J 7 bases; bases outside gene matches: 19. In nucleotides, the CDR3 is TGCGCCAGCAGCATTCTAGGACAGGGAACTCTCTTGTCGAATGAGCAGTTCTTC. This gives the protein CASSILGQGTLLSNEQFF.

This CDR3 reads CASSLSGTSGNEQYF. CDR3 bases: TGTGCCAGCAGCCTCTCCGGGACTAGCGGGAACGAGCAGTACTTC. The chain recombines TRBV6-5 with TRBJ2-7, with 13 bases fitting TRBD2. The CDR3 sequence is 15 residues long. Trimming cost V 6 bases and J 5 bases; bases outside gene matches: 7. The germline V gene has CDR1 MNHEY and CDR2 SVGAGI.

V usage is TRBV25-1 and J usage is TRBJ1-2, with D hard to call. This CDR3 contains 12 residues. Germline V gene lookup returns CDR1 MGHDK and CDR2 SYGVNS. V gave up 8 bases and J gave up 8 bases, with 15 bases separating them. In nucleotides, the CDR3 is TGTGCCAGCTCCTCCGCGGGTATGGGCTACACCTTC. Translation gives CASSSAGMGYTF.

The chain is built from TRBV9 and TRBJ1-2; TRBD1 agrees at 9 bases. After removal of 3 bases from V and 4 bases from J, the junction contained 4 bases not matched to a gene. Germline CDR1 is SGDLS and CDR2 is YYNGEE. CDR3 length: 14 amino acids. CDR3 in amino acids: CASSGPDRGYGYTF. The CDR3 nucleotides read TGTGCCAGCAGCGGACCGGACAGGGGCTATGGCTACACCTTC.

The V call is TRBV5-1, the J call TRBJ2-1; 10 bases agree with TRBD2. The germline V gene encodes CDR1 SGHRS and CDR2 YFSETQ. V was pared by 0 bases and J by 1 base, with 1 base of the junction left unmatched. The CDR3 is 16 residues long. The CDR3 nucleotides are TGCGCCAGCAGCTTGGGAGCGGGGGGGTCCTACAATGAGCAGTTCTTC. It encodes CASSLGAGGSYNEQFF. The whole variable domain, remainder taken from reference TRBV5-1 and TRBJ2-1, is KAGVTQTPRYLIKTRGQQVTLSCSPISGHRSVSWYQQTPGQGLQFLFEYFSETQRNKGNFPGRFSGRQFSNSRSEMNVSTLELGDSALYLCASSLGAGGSYNEQFFGPGTRLTVL.

This chain connects TRBV4-1 to TRBJ2-7, with a tentative D call TRBD1 (6 bases). CDR3 length equals 15 residues. Germline V CDR1 and CDR2: MGHRA, YSYEKL. V dropped 2 bases and J dropped 4 bases, with 15 bases sitting between them. CDR3 sequence reads: CASSQLWGQGYEQYF. The CDR3 DNA reads as TGCGCCAGCAGCCAATTGTGGGGGCAAGGATACGAGCAGTACTTC.

The chain uses TRBV5-1 and TRBJ1-2; TRBD1 matches 11 bases. Trimming removed 2 bases from V and 7 bases from J; junction bases left unmatched: 4. The CDR3 runs 14 residues. From germline, CDR1 is SGHRS and CDR2 YFSETQ. For the CDR3, the DNA is TGCGCCAGCAGCTTTGGACAGGGGGCGAGTGGCTACACCTTC. Protein sequence: CASSFGQGASGYTF.

The chain recombines TRBV11-2 with TRBJ2-7, with D perhaps matching TRBD1 (6 bases). CDR3 length equals 17 residues. Germline CDR1 reads SGHAT; CDR2 reads FQNNGV. Trimming pared 1 base from V and 2 bases from J, leaving 18 bases between. The CDR3 DNA follows: TGTGCCAGCAGCTTAGCGGTGATAAGGGACACCACCTACGAGCAGTACTTC. The encoded protein is CASSLAVIRDTTYEQYF.

The chain joins TRBV28 to TRBJ2-1; 10 bases map to TRBD2. CDR3 length equals 15 residues. Germline V gene lookup returns CDR1 MDHEN and CDR2 SYDVKM. The ends lost 5 bases at V and 6 bases at J; junction bases unmatched: 7. CDR3 DNA sequence: TGTGCCAGCAGTAAAGCGGGGGGGCCAATCAATGAGCAGTTCTTC. Translated: CASSKAGGPINEQFF.

V is TRBV28 and J is TRBJ1-2; the match to TRBD1 covers 9 bases. The J segment lost 3 bases and the V segment lost 6 bases, leaving 5 bases of the junction unmatched. Germline values: CDR1 MDHEN, CDR2 SYDVKM. The CDR3 is made up of 14 amino acids. CDR3 coding DNA: TGTGCCAGCAGGGACAGGGGTAGGGACTATGGCTACACCTTC. Protein product: CASRDRGRDYGYTF.

The V gene is TRBV4-1, the J gene TRBJ2-6, with 7 bases matching TRBD1. V lost 4 bases to trimming and J lost 0 bases; unmatched junction nucleotides: 9. Germline-derived CDR1 and CDR2 are MGHRA and YSYEKL. The CDR3 extends over 18 amino acids. The CDR3 bases are TGCGCCAGCAGCCCGAGACAGGGCCTAATCTCTGGGGCCAACGTCCTGACTTTC. It yields the protein CASSPRQGLISGANVLTF.

This chain links TRBV29-1 with TRBJ2-5, with 7 bases matching TRBD1. The J segment lost 3 bases and the V segment lost 7 bases, leaving 2 bases of the junction unmatched. There are 11 residues in the CDR3. Looked up from germline, CDR1 is SQVTM and CDR2 is ANQGSEA. CDR3 bases: TGCAGCGCAGACAGGGAAGAGACCCAGTACTTC. This sequence encodes CSADREETQYF. Full variable domain (outside the CDR3, taken from reference TRBV29-1 and TRBJ2-5): SAVISQKPSRDICQRGTSLTIQCQVDSQVTMMFWYRQQPGQSLTLIATANQGSEATYESGFVIDKFPISRPNLTFSTLTVSNMSPEDSSIYLCSADREETQYFGPGTRLLVL.

The chain recombines TRBV5-1 with TRBJ1-1; D ambiguous. Trimming removed 0 bases from V and 2 bases from J, with 5 bases in between. From germline, CDR1 is SGHRS and CDR2 YFSETQ. The CDR3 totals 13 residues. Written as DNA, the CDR3 is TGCGCCAGCAGCTTGGGAGGAAACACTGAAGCTTTCTTT. Its protein product is CASSLGGNTEAFF.